Presented here are 21 T cell receptor beta chains from one specimen sequenced in a study of CD8 T cells in Susac syndrome. Random hexamers served to reverse transcribe about 0.45 to 1 ug RNA. TCRdb itself ran the immunoSEQ multiplex PCR reads through MiXCR, one entry per CDR3 protein. The sample lists under 200,000 distinct CDR3 sequences; 90% to 95% were seen once. Material: CD4+ T cells from PBMCs. These receptor sequences come from a human donor with Susac syndrome.

The gene calls are TRBV12-3 or TRBV12-4 and TRBJ1-4, with 10 positions matching TRBD1. V trimming: 3 bases; J trimming: 8 bases; junction bases outside the gene matches: 3. The CDR3 consists of 14 residues. This CDR3 reads CASSFRDRGEKLFF. DNA for the CDR3: TGTGCCAGCAGTTTCCGGGACAGGGGAGAAAAACTGTTTTTT.

This chain connects TRBV20-1 to TRBJ1-4; TRBD1 is a possible D gene (5 bases). The CDR3 totals 13 residues. Germline V gene lookup returns CDR1 DFQATT and CDR2 SNEGSKA (reference sequence). The V end was cut by 3 bases, the J end by 5 bases, with 10 bases between. The CDR3 DNA sequence: TGCAGTGCTAGTGAGCGGGGGAATGAAAAACTGTTTTTT. It translates to CSASERGNEKLFF.

The gene calls are TRBV18 and TRBJ1-2; no clear D gene. V gave up 3 bases and J gave up 0 bases, with 8 bases separating them. Germline assignment: CDR1 KGHSH and CDR2 LQKENI. The CDR3 has 14 residues. Written as DNA, the CDR3 is TGTGCCAGCTCACCGTCGCAGGCTAACTATGGCTACACCTTC. Its protein product is CASSPSQANYGYTF. Full variable domain (missing parts from reference TRBV18 and TRBJ1-2): NAGVMQNPRHLVRRRGQEARLRCSPMKGHSHVYWYRQLPEEGLKFMVYLQKENIIDESGMPKERFSAEFPKEGPSILRIQQVVRGDSAAYFCASSPSQANYGYTFGSGTRLTVV.

The chain links TRBV2 to TRBJ1-6; 8 positions match TRBD1. The CDR3 is 16 amino acids. Germline values: CDR1 SNHLY, CDR2 FYNNEI. V shed 5 bases, J shed 5 bases, and the junction held 8 bases outside the gene matches. CDR3 residues: CASSPSRTGNNSPLHF. The CDR3 coding sequence is TGTGCCAGCAGTCCGAGTCGGACAGGGAATAATTCACCCCTCCACTTT.

The chain links TRBV7-9 to TRBJ2-7, with 9 bases identical to TRBD1. Looked up from germline, CDR1 is SEHNR and CDR2 is FQNEAQ (reference sequence). The junction had 12 bases not matched to a gene; V was cut back by 4 bases and J by 5 bases. This CDR3 is 16 amino acids long. As DNA, the CDR3 is TGTGCCAGCAGCTCCTCCGGGACAGGGCTTGTAAACGAGCAGTACTTC. It codes for CASSSSGTGLVNEQYF.

The chain employs TRBV3-1 and TRBJ1-2; the match to TRBD1 covers 10 bases. CDR3 length: 17 amino acids. The germline V gene encodes CDR1 LGHDT and CDR2 YNNKEL (reference sequence). Losses at the gene ends were 0 bases for V and 5 bases for J; bases not matched to a gene: 9. In DNA form, the CDR3 reads TGTGCCAGCAGCCAAGAGTGGCGGGACAGGGGCCCGTATGGCTACACCTTC. Encoded protein: CASSQEWRDRGPYGYTF.

The gene calls are TRBV19 and TRBJ2-3; D is undetermined. Between the trimmed V and J ends, which lost 3 bases and 6 bases, there was a span of 13 bases. The CDR3 loop spans 14 amino acids. Germline V gene lookup returns CDR1 LNHDA and CDR2 SQIVND (reference sequence). CDR3 in amino acids: CASSMTELRDTQYF. As DNA, the CDR3 is TGTGCCAGTAGTATGACGGAATTAAGGGATACGCAGTATTTT.

V gene TRBV7-3 combines with J gene TRBJ2-5; 7 bases are shared with TRBD1. CDR3 size: 18 residues. Germline V gene lookup returns CDR1 SGHTA and CDR2 FQGTGA. The J segment lost 5 bases and the V segment lost 3 bases, leaving 18 bases of the junction unmatched. CDR3 sequence reads: CASSFPDLDRAKGETQYF. DNA for the CDR3: TGTGCCAGCAGCTTCCCAGATCTCGACAGGGCCAAGGGGGAGACCCAGTACTTC.

The chain combines TRBV12-3 or TRBV12-4 with TRBJ1-2, with TRBD1 matching over 7 bases. The junction had 5 bases not matched to a gene; V was cut back by 4 bases and J by 6 bases. The CDR3 runs 13 residues. The chain's CDR3 is CASSSGQSHGYTF. The CDR3 DNA sequence: TGTGCCAGCAGTTCGGGACAGTCGCATGGCTACACCTTC.

The V and J genes are TRBV20-1 and TRBJ2-5, with 7 bases that match TRBD2. The CDR3 extends over 12 amino acids. The germline CDR1 and CDR2 sequences are DFQATT and SNEGSKA (reference sequence). The CDR3 sequence: CSWAGEEETQYF. The CDR3 bases are TGCAGCTGGGCGGGAGAGGAGGAGACCCAGTACTTC.

The chain links TRBV27 to TRBJ2-1, with 9 positions matching TRBD2. CDR3 length: 15 residues. V lost 5 bases, J lost 7 bases, and 9 bases stayed unmatched. CDR1 and CDR2 from the germline V gene are MNHEY and SMNVEV (reference sequence). For the CDR3, the DNA is TGTGCCAGCAGTGCTCTAGGCGGGAGGGGTAATGAGCAGTTCTTC. This sequence encodes CASSALGGRGNEQFF.

The rearrangement joins TRBV14 to TRBJ2-7; no clear D gene. In germline, CDR1 is SGHDN, CDR2 FVKESK. Trimming removed 2 bases at V and 6 bases at J, with 5 bases between. The CDR3 contains 11 residues. The CDR3 coding sequence is TGTGCCAGCAGCCAAACGGGCGAGCAGTACTTC. Translated, it gives CASSQTGEQYF.

The rearrangement links TRBV19 to TRBJ1-3; D perhaps matches TRBD1 (6 bases). The CDR3 is made up of 16 amino acids. With 7 bases removed from V and 0 bases from J, the gap between germline ends came to 16 bases. Germline assignment: CDR1 LNHDA and CDR2 SQIVND (reference sequence). The DNA for the CDR3 is TGTGCCAGTATCCAGGCCGGGGGGCCCTCTGGAAACACCATATATTTT. This sequence encodes CASIQAGGPSGNTIYF.

This clonotype appeared a single time. This sequence joins TRBV20-1 and TRBJ2-1, with D unresolved. CDR1 and CDR2 (germline): DFQATT, SNEGSKA (reference sequence). This CDR3 region has 11 residues. Deletions cut 5 bases from V and 5 bases from J, with 7 bases between. DNA for the CDR3: TGCAGTGCTCCCAAGAACAATGAGCAGTTCTTC. Protein sequence: CSAPKNNEQFF.

This clonotype was counted only a few times. This chain links TRBV30 with TRBJ2-5, with 9 bases identical to TRBD1. Trimming at V came to 4 bases and at J to 4 bases, leaving 10 bases not matched to a gene. The CDR3 has 15 residues. Germline loops: CDR1 GTSNPN, CDR2 SVGIG (reference sequence). The CDR3 nucleotides are TGTGCCTGGATCGGTGGGACAGGGAATGGAGAGACCCAGTACTTC. Its protein is CAWIGGTGNGETQYF. Full variable domain (rest looked up from reference TRBV30 and TRBJ2-5): SQTIHQWPATLVQPVGSPLSLECTVEGTSNPNLYWYRQAAGRGLQLLFYSVGIGQISSEVPQNLSASRPQDRQFILSSKKLLLSDSGFYLCAWIGGTGNGETQYFGPGTRLLVL.

The chain employs TRBV7-9 and TRBJ1-5; no clear D gene. Per germline, CDR1 SEHNR and CDR2 FQNEAQ (reference sequence). This CDR3 spans 14 amino acids. Trimming stripped 5 bases from V and 5 bases from J, with 13 bases between. The CDR3 sequence: CASSPPGFHQPQHF. The CDR3 bases are TGTGCCAGCAGCCCACCAGGTTTTCATCAGCCCCAGCATTTT.

This clonotype was seen just once. The chain carries TRBV30 and TRBJ2-1; D might be TRBD2 (6 bases). The germline V and J ends were trimmed by 5 bases and 2 bases, with 10 bases remaining between them. Germline CDR1 GTSNPN, CDR2 SVGIG (reference sequence). This CDR3 contains 13 residues. The CDR3 spells CAWGTGPYNEQFF. DNA of the CDR3: TGTGCCTGGGGGACTGGCCCCTACAATGAGCAGTTCTTC.

The chain combines TRBV2 with TRBJ1-5; D remains ambiguous. Trimming removed 4 bases from V and 7 bases from J, with 11 bases in between. Germline CDR1 and CDR2: SNHLY and FYNNEI. The CDR3 loop spans 13 amino acids. The DNA of the CDR3 is TGTGCCAGCAGTGTAGGGATCGGGCAGCCCCAGCATTTT. Its protein is CASSVGIGQPQHF.

V is TRBV12-3 or TRBV12-4 and J is TRBJ2-2; 11 bases match TRBD2. V lost 6 bases to trimming and J lost 7 bases; unmatched junction nucleotides: 4. CDR3 length equals 14 residues. The CDR3 nucleotides read TGTGCCAGCAGGACTAGCGGGAATGTCGGGGAGCTGTTTTTT. Protein: CASRTSGNVGELFF.

The rearrangement joins TRBV7-2 to TRBJ1-1; D possibly corresponds to TRBD1 (5 bases). V was cut by 5 bases and J by 7 bases, with 14 bases left in between. Germline CDR1 reads SGHTA; CDR2 reads FQGNSA. The CDR3 length is 13 residues. The DNA for the CDR3 is TGTGCCAGCAGCAGCGGACAAACAATTGAAGCTTTCTTT. Translation gives CASSSGQTIEAFF.

V is TRBV5-1 and J is TRBJ1-1; 7 bases line up with TRBD1. This CDR3 region has 16 residues. Germline V gene sequence: CDR1 SGHRS, CDR2 YFSETQ. J lost 0 bases, V lost 4 bases, and 9 bases had no gene match. The CDR3 DNA sequence: TGCGCCAGCAGCGAGTTACCGGGACAGATGAACACTGAAGCTTTCTTT. Amino acid sequence: CASSELPGQMNTEAFF.